The sequence of this TCR beta chain was determined in a study of cytomegalovirus exposure and HLA in healthy donors. About this clone itself: Its antigen is still unknown.

The primer mix had 60 Vbeta and 13 Jbeta primers. Produced via immunoSEQ multiplex PCR; TCRdb's table is partial and in-frame only. The data show about 110,000 clones, with 71% seen just once and less than 3% held by the top ten. Findings and caveats of the study: The study designated 150 to 200 TCR beta chains cytomegalovirus-associated. Per a prior analysis, the majority of TCR beta V segments were productive roughly 90% or roughly 30% of the time.

Sequenced: PBMCs. This clonotype was sampled from a female donor in good health and CMV-seronegative.

The CDR3 DNA follows: TGCGCCAGCAGCAGGCCGGGACAGGGTAATGAGCAGTTCTTC. Translating it yields CASSRPGQGNEQFF. The gene calls are TRBV4-1 and TRBJ2-1; 9 bases match TRBD1. This CDR3 has 14 residues. Germline V lookup: CDR1 MGHRA, CDR2 YSYEKL. The V and J ends lost 5 bases and 7 bases, in that order; junction bases with no gene match: 6.